The T cell receptor (beta chain) under discussion was sequenced for a study of T cells in Graves' hyperthyroidism and ophthalmopathy. General study findings and limits: Blood shared most expanded thyroid clonotypes above 0.001.

Template material for amplifying TCR beta CDR3 regions consisted of RNA transcripts. The HTBI primer set drove a first-round RT-PCR of the TCR CDR3. Via MiXCR, TCRdb re-called the multiplex PCR reads, giving one row per CDR3 protein. Among 500,000 to 800,000 distinct CDR3 sequences listed, about 14% were seen once. The CDR3 extends over 15 amino acids. V dropped 5 bases and J dropped 12; count of bases not matched to a gene: 15. CDR1 is SQVTM and CDR2 is ANQGSEA in the germline V gene. A remark on this clonotype: The antigen is undetermined.

This clonotype was sampled from a woman in her 50s with Graves' ophthalmopathy. Sequenced input: blood. The V and J genes are TRBV29-1 and TRBJ2-1, with 11 bases matching TRBD2. DNA for the CDR3: TGCAGCGTTTCAAGGAGGCTAGCGGGAGGTTCGCGGCAGTTCTTC. It yields the protein CSVSRRLAGGSRQFF.